The 21 T cell receptor beta chains presented below share a single source sample, sequenced in a study of siplizumab effects on memory and regulatory T cells. Data came from immunoSEQ multiplex PCR; TCRdb stores just in-frame clones and leaves some out. In the table there are tens of thousands of clones, approximately 88% of which are singletons. Sequencing was carried out using Tregs sorted from blood. The source of these receptors is a human donor in good health.

This clone was observed once. V and J are TRBV7-7 and TRBJ2-2, with TRBD2 matching over 8 bases. V shed 3 bases and J 6 bases; nucleotides not matched to a gene: 9. The CDR3 spans 16 residues. CDR1 is SSHAT, CDR2 FNYEAQ, per germline (reference sequence). Here the CDR3 reads CASSLALNSGAGELFF. The CDR3 region has the DNA TGTGCCAGCAGCTTGGCCCTAAATAGCGGGGCCGGGGAGCTGTTTTTT.

The CDR3 loop reads CASRTTGITQPQHF. The DNA for the CDR3 is TGTGCCAGCAGAACGACAGGGATTACTCAGCCCCAGCATTTT. The gene calls are TRBV6-6 and TRBJ1-5; 7 bases are a match to TRBD1. CDR1 MNHNY and CDR2 SVGAGI come from the germline V gene (reference sequence). The V and J ends lost 6 bases and 6 bases, in that order; junction bases with no gene match: 8. There are 14 residues in the CDR3.

This chain joins TRBV7-3 and TRBJ2-1; D call uncertain. V was clipped by 5 bases and J by 0 bases, with 11 bases between them. CDR1 SGHTA and CDR2 FQGTGA come from the germline V gene. The CDR3 contains 15 residues. The CDR3, as DNA: TGTGCCAGCAGCCCGCGACTGCTCTCCTACAATGAGCAGTTCTTC. This codes for CASSPRLLSYNEQFF.

The chain carries TRBV29-1 and TRBJ2-5; D uncertain. The J call may be mistaken, given a closer DNA end match to TRBJ2-7. The CDR3 sequence is 12 residues long. Germline loops: CDR1 SQVTM, CDR2 ANQGSEA. The chain's CDR3 is CSVEGISYEQYF. The CDR3 DNA reads TGCAGCGTTGAAGGGATATCCTACGAGCAGTACTTC.

This clone was seen a few times. The chain is built from TRBV11-2 and TRBJ2-5; 9 bases align to TRBD2. The V gene end was trimmed by 2 bases and the J gene end by 5 bases; junction bases not matched to a gene: 12. CDR1 is SGHAT and CDR2 is FQNNGV in the germline V gene. This CDR3 comprises 17 residues. The CDR3 DNA reads TGTGCCAGCAGCTTAAGCGGTTGGGGACTAGCACTGGAGACCCAGTACTTC. This translates into CASSLSGWGLALETQYF.

The chain employs TRBV10-1 and TRBJ1-2, with 7 positions matching TRBD1. V dropped 7 bases and J dropped 5; count of bases not matched to a gene: 16. The V gene's germline CDR1 is WNHNN and CDR2 SYGVQD (reference sequence). CDR3 size: 16 residues. The CDR3 nucleotides are TGCGCCAGCAATTTAATCCGACAGGGTTGCGGATATGGCTACACCTTC. Translation: CASNLIRQGCGYGYTF.

This clone has just one count. V usage is TRBV19 and J usage is TRBJ1-5, with D tentatively TRBD1 (6 bases). Germline V gene sequence: CDR1 LNHDA, CDR2 SQIVND (reference sequence). The length of the CDR3 is 16 residues. Trimming removed 1 base from V and 4 bases from J, with 14 bases in between. The CDR3 sequence: CASSIVEGHGNQPQHF. CDR3 sequence (DNA): TGTGCCAGTAGTATAGTAGAGGGACATGGGAATCAGCCCCAGCATTTT.

This clone occurred many times. The rearrangement joins TRBV6-1 to TRBJ1-2, with D unresolved. Germline V gene data show CDR1 as MNHNS and CDR2 as SASEGT. The CDR3 spans 13 residues. Trimming removed 10 bases at V and 4 bases at J, with 16 bases between. The CDR3 nucleotides read TGTGCCACCACTTGGAGTCTCTCCTATGGCTACACCTTC. This gives the protein CATTWSLSYGYTF.

The rearrangement joins TRBV30 to TRBJ1-1; 8 nucleotides align to TRBD1. The CDR3 spans 14 residues. V lost 3 bases to trimming and J lost 1 base; unmatched junction nucleotides: 4. Per germline, CDR1 GTSNPN and CDR2 SVGIG (reference sequence). The CDR3: CAWSRGTGNTEAFF. The CDR3 coding sequence is TGTGCCTGGAGCCGAGGGACAGGGAACACTGAAGCTTTCTTT. The variable domain in full, completed from reference TRBV30 and TRBJ1-1, reads SQTIHQWPATLVQPVGSPLSLECTVEGTSNPNLYWYRQAAGRGLQLLFYSVGIGQISSEVPQNLSASRPQDRQFILSSKKLLLSDSGFYLCAWSRGTGNTEAFFGQGTRLTVV.

This chain connects TRBV7-3 to TRBJ2-3, with D possibly matching TRBD1 (5 bases). The CDR3 loop spans 14 amino acids. CDR1 and CDR2 (germline): SGHTA, FQGTGA. Trimming took off 7 bases at V and 0 bases at J, with 11 bases between the two ends. Written as DNA, the CDR3 is TGTGCCAGCAACTTGGGGCAGAGCACAGATACGCAGTATTTT. Translated, it gives CASNLGQSTDTQYF. The full variable domain, in which reference TRBV7-3 and TRBJ2-3 provide the parts outside the CDR3, is GAGVSQTPSNKVTEKGKYVELRCDPISGHTALYWYRQSLGQGPEFLIYFQGTGAADDSGLPNDRFFAVRPEGSVSTLKIQRTERGDSAVYLCASNLGQSTDTQYFGPGTRLTVL.

The rearrangement uses TRBV30 and TRBJ1-3; D remains ambiguous. From germline, CDR1 is GTSNPN and CDR2 SVGIG (reference sequence). This CDR3 contains 12 residues. V lost 3 bases to trimming and J lost 8 bases, with 11 bases between them. The CDR3 coding sequence is TGTGCCTGGAGATGGCCCCAAGACACCATATATTTT. Protein product: CAWRWPQDTIYF.

The rearrangement links TRBV27 to TRBJ1-6; D call uncertain. The CDR3 runs to 14 residues. Trimming left V 4 bases short and J 9 bases short, with 13 bases between. Germline assignment: CDR1 MNHEY and CDR2 SMNVEV (reference sequence). The CDR3: CASSSAGLGSPLHF. For the CDR3, the DNA is TGTGCCAGCAGTTCTGCAGGTCTAGGTTCACCCCTCCACTTT.

This clone was detected once. This chain joins TRBV10-2 and TRBJ2-3; a weak D match, TRBD2 (5 bases). CDR3 length: 16 residues. The germline CDR1 and CDR2 sequences are WSHSY and SAAADI. Trimming cost V 6 bases and J 4 bases, with 20 bases left between them. CDR3 in DNA: TGCGCCAGCAGGCCACTAGGATCCCCTTTAGCAGATACGCAGTATTTT. Its protein is CASRPLGSPLADTQYF.

This chain links TRBV7-9 with TRBJ1-2, with D uncertain. The V gene's germline CDR1 is SEHNR and CDR2 FQNEAQ (reference sequence). This CDR3 has 14 residues. V lost 6 bases to trimming and J lost 1 base, with 12 bases between them. CDR3 nucleotides: TGTGCCAGCAGACCAAACCCCCATAACTATGGCTACACCTTC. This translates into CASRPNPHNYGYTF.

The chain has TRBV18 and TRBJ1-2; D call uncertain. The germline V and J ends were trimmed by 1 base and 3 bases, with 6 bases remaining between them. CDR1 is KGHSH and CDR2 is LQKENI in the germline V gene. The CDR3 spans 13 residues. The DNA of the CDR3 is TGTGCCAGCTCACCACGGCCAGACTATGGCTACACCTTC. This codes for CASSPRPDYGYTF. Complete variable domain (other parts from reference TRBV18 and TRBJ1-2): NAGVMQNPRHLVRRRGQEARLRCSPMKGHSHVYWYRQLPEEGLKFMVYLQKENIIDESGMPKERFSAEFPKEGPSILRIQQVVRGDSAAYFCASSPRPDYGYTFGSGTRLTVV.

This clone was observed once. The chain combines TRBV7-9 with TRBJ2-3; 8 nucleotides align to TRBD2. V gave up 1 base and J gave up 9 bases; unmatched junction bases: 12. This CDR3 has 16 amino acids. The germline V gene encodes CDR1 SEHNR and CDR2 FQNEAQ (reference sequence). CDR3 sequence reads: CASSLDRGGLTSTQYF. The CDR3 bases are TGTGCCAGCAGCTTAGACCGGGGGGGCCTAACCTCCACGCAGTATTTT.

The chain couples TRBV15 to TRBJ1-2, with TRBD1 as a possible D gene (5 bases). The germline CDR1 and CDR2 sequences are LNHNV and YYDKDF (reference sequence). The germline V and J ends were trimmed by 1 base and 4 bases, with 13 bases remaining between them. The CDR3 loop spans 15 amino acids. CDR3 loop: CATSRGGTRIYGYTF. The CDR3 nucleotides are TGTGCCACCAGCAGAGGAGGGACCCGGATCTATGGCTACACCTTC. Combining the CDR3 with reference TRBV15 and TRBJ1-2 gives the whole variable domain DAMVIQNPRYQVTQFGKPVTLSCSQTLNHNVMYWYQQKSSQAPKLLFHYYDKDFNNEADTPDNFQSRRPNTSFCFLDIRSPGLGDTAMYLCATSRGGTRIYGYTFGSGTRLTVV.

The J gene is TRBJ2-7, the V gene TRBV5-4; D unresolved. Germline V gene data show CDR1 as SGHNT and CDR2 as YYREEE (reference sequence). V lost 1 base to trimming and J lost 0 bases, with 5 bases between them. The CDR3 length is 13 residues. The CDR3 sequence is CASSLQVSYEQYF. CDR3 sequence (DNA): TGTGCCAGCAGCTTGCAGGTCTCCTACGAGCAGTACTTC. Combining the CDR3 with reference TRBV5-4 and TRBJ2-7 gives the whole variable domain ETGVTQSPTHLIKTRGQQVTLRCSSQSGHNTVSWYQQALGQGPQFIFQYYREEENGRGNFPPRFSGLQFPNYSSELNVNALELDDSALYLCASSLQVSYEQYFGPGTRLTVT.

V gene TRBV5-1 combines with J gene TRBJ2-3, with 11 bases matching TRBD2. V shed 0 bases and J 4 bases; nucleotides not matched to a gene: 4. Germline V gives CDR1 SGHRS, CDR2 YFSETQ. CDR3 length: 16 residues. The CDR3 region has the DNA TGCGCCAGCAGCTTGGCCGGGACTAGCGGATCAGATACGCAGTATTTT. This translates into CASSLAGTSGSDTQYF.

V is TRBV18 and J is TRBJ2-4, with TRBD1 matching over 9 bases. From germline, CDR1 is KGHSH and CDR2 LQKENI. V dropped 4 bases and J dropped 8; count of bases not matched to a gene: 6. This CDR3 has 14 residues. The CDR3 loop reads CASSHGQGYDIQYF. The DNA for the CDR3 is TGTGCCAGCTCACACGGACAGGGGTATGACATTCAGTACTTC. Looking up the rest from reference TRBV18 and TRBJ2-4 gives the full variable domain: NAGVMQNPRHLVRRRGQEARLRCSPMKGHSHVYWYRQLPEEGLKFMVYLQKENIIDESGMPKERFSAEFPKEGPSILRIQQVVRGDSAAYFCASSHGQGYDIQYFGAGTRLSVL.

The chain employs TRBV9 and TRBJ1-1; TRBD1 might be the D (5 bases). V was cut by 8 bases and J by 6 bases, with 17 bases left in between. CDR1 and CDR2 from the germline V gene are SGDLS and YYNGEE. The CDR3 is 13 residues long. CDR3 bases: TGTGCCAGTCGGCGGGGACCCTCCTCTGAAGCTTTCTTT. Translation gives CASRRGPSSEAFF.